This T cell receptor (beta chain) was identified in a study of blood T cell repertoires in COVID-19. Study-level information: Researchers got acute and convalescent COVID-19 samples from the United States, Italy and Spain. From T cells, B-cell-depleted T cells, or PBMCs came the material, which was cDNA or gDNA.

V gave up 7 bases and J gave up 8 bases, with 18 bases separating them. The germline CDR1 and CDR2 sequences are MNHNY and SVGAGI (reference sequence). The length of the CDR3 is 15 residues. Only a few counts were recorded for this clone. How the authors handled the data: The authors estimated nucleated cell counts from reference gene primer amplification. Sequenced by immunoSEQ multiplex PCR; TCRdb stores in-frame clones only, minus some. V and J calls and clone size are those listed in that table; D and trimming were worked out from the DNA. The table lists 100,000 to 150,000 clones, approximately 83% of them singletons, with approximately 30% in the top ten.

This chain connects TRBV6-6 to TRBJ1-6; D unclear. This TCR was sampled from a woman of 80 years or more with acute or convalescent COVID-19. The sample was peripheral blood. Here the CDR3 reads CASTANPGFDSPLHF. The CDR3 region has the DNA TGTGCCAGCACCGCCAACCCAGGATTTGATTCACCCCTCCACTTT.